These 4 T cell receptor beta chains were all obtained from the same sample, sequenced in a study of T cell repertoires in cytomegalovirus infection (dated by TCRdb to the late 2010s). The listed sequencing device is Illumina HiSeq 1500. The public reads were reanalyzed by TCRdb: fastp trimming at Q25, MiXCR alignment, in-frame beta chains only. Each entry is one CDR3 protein sequence, shown with its most common DNA and genes. The sample table holds about 150,000 distinct CDR3 sequences, of which about a quarter were seen once. About 10% of the sample is held by the ten biggest clonotypes. The specimen was PBMCs. All receptors come from a human donor in good health (CMV status not recorded). Some clones in this sample may be carry-over from other donors' samples.

This clonotype was seen many times. This sequence joins TRBV7-2 and TRBJ2-3, with 7 bases fitting TRBD2. Losses at the gene ends were 5 bases for V and 6 bases for J; bases not matched to a gene: 2. The CDR3 extends over 12 amino acids. Germline loops: CDR1 SGHTA, CDR2 FQGNSA. CDR3 coding DNA: TGTGCCAGCAGCCGGACTAGGGATACGCAGTATTTT. Encoded protein: CASSRTRDTQYF.

The chain employs TRBV14 and TRBJ2-7, with a weak D call TRBD1 (6 bases). The V end lost 1 base, the J end lost 5 bases, and 12 bases lay between the germline ends. Per germline, CDR1 SGHDN and CDR2 FVKESK. This CDR3 spans 14 amino acids. This chain's CDR3 is CASSQVNREDEQYF. Written as DNA, the CDR3 is TGTGCCAGCAGCCAAGTGAACAGGGAAGACGAGCAGTACTTC.

In its sample, this clonotype was seen a few times. V is TRBV7-9 and J is TRBJ2-3; 9 bases map to TRBD2. The CDR3 totals 16 residues. Trimming removed 5 bases from V and 7 bases from J; junction bases left unmatched: 13. CDR1 and CDR2 (germline): SEHNR, FQNEAQ (reference sequence). The CDR3 coding sequence is TGTGCCAGCAGCCCCCGAGGAGCGGGAGGCCCCCATACGCAGTATTTT. It encodes CASSPRGAGGPHTQYF.

This clonotype was observed many times. The gene calls are TRBV6-2 or TRBV6-3 and TRBJ1-5; 7 bases align to TRBD1. V was clipped by 6 bases and J by 6 bases; unmatched bases: 5. Per the germline V gene, CDR1 is MNHEY and CDR2 is SVGEGT. The CDR3 has 13 residues. This CDR3 is CASREQGTQPQHF. The CDR3 DNA reads as TGTGCCAGCAGGGAACAGGGGACTCAGCCCCAGCATTTT.